These 21 T cell receptor beta chains came from one sample sequenced in a study of Ad26.COV2.S vaccination and SARS-CoV-2 variants. The protocol was immunoSEQ multiplex PCR, while the TCRdb copy is restricted to in-frame clones and leaves out a portion. The data hold about 440,000 clones, with about 90% observed a single time. Regarding treatment: about 20 received Ad26.COV2.S at low or high dose, single or two shots; about 5 received placebo; per-sample allocation not given. The study sampled participants on day 63 after the first vaccine or placebo injection. The specimen comprised peripheral blood, sampled in a trial of Ad26.COV2.S vaccine versus placebo. The source is a person aged 18-65 years who received the Ad26.COV2.S COVID-19 vaccine or a placebo.

The chain uses TRBV28 and TRBJ1-5, with D uncertain. This CDR3 contains 13 residues. V lost 5 bases and J lost 3, with 8 bases in between. CDR1 is MDHEN, CDR2 SYDVKM, per germline. CDR3 sequence (DNA): TGTGCCAGCAGTGATGGTTTCAATCAGCCCCAGCATTTT. Protein: CASSDGFNQPQHF.

The chain recombines TRBV5-1 with TRBJ2-5; possibly TRBD2 for D (5 bases). V lost 3 bases and J 1 base, leaving 13 bases between the germline ends. The CDR3 totals 15 residues. The germline V gene has CDR1 SGHRS and CDR2 YFSETQ. This CDR3 reads CASSSHSGLQETQYF. The CDR3 DNA is TGCGCCAGCAGCTCCCACAGTGGACTCCAAGAGACCCAGTACTTC.

The chain links TRBV4-3 to TRBJ2-2; 11 bases align to TRBD2. V lost 4 bases to trimming and J lost 4 bases; unmatched junction nucleotides: 8. Germline-derived CDR1 and CDR2 are LGHNA and YSLEER. The CDR3 consists of 17 residues. The CDR3 DNA sequence: TGCGCCAGCAGCCCGTTTAGCGGGAGGGAGACCACCGGGGAGCTGTTTTTT. Amino acids: CASSPFSGRETTGELFF.

The chain joins TRBV14 to TRBJ1-6, with D possibly TRBD1 on 5 matching bases. Germline-derived CDR1 and CDR2 are SGHDN and FVKESK. V was shortened by 0 bases and J by 0 bases, with 9 bases between the two germline ends. The CDR3 is 17 residues long. The CDR3 loop reads CASSQDDSSSYNSPLHF. The DNA for the CDR3 is TGTGCCAGCAGCCAAGATGACAGTAGCTCCTATAATTCACCCCTCCACTTT. Combining the CDR3 with reference TRBV14 and TRBJ1-6 gives the whole variable domain EAGVTQFPSHSVIEKGQTVTLRCDPISGHDNLYWYRRVMGKEIKFLLHFVKESKQDESGMPNNRFLAERTGGTYSTLKVQPAELEDSGVYFCASSQDDSSSYNSPLHFGNGTRLTVT.

The V gene is TRBV27, the J gene TRBJ1-3, with a possible D match to TRBD1 (5 bases). The V end lost 5 bases, the J end lost 2 bases, and 13 bases lay between the germline ends. CDR1 is MNHEY, CDR2 SMNVEV, per germline (reference sequence). The CDR3 is 15 amino acids. The chain's CDR3 is CASSPGSMPGNTIYF. In nucleotides, the CDR3 is TGTGCCAGCAGTCCAGGGTCCATGCCTGGAAACACCATATATTTT.

The CDR3 DNA follows: TGTGCCAGCAGCCAGGCGGGACTAGCGGGGGCCGGCACAGATACGCAGTATTTT. Its protein is CASSQAGLAGAGTDTQYF. The chain carries TRBV3-1 (or the pseudogene TRBV3-2) and TRBJ2-3, with 14 bases that match TRBD2. With 3 bases clipped from V and 1 base from J, the junction kept 6 bases outside the gene matches. The CDR3 totals 18 residues. Germline assignment: CDR1 LGHDT and CDR2 YNNKEL (reference sequence).

This clone was seen a single time. The gene calls are TRBV6-1 and TRBJ2-4; D uncertain. V was trimmed by 2 bases and J by 0 bases, leaving 11 bases between them. This CDR3 has 16 residues. Germline V gene lookup returns CDR1 MNHNS and CDR2 SASEGT. The CDR3: CASSETSLIAKNIQYF. The CDR3 bases are TGTGCCAGCAGTGAAACCTCACTGATAGCCAAAAACATTCAGTACTTC.

The table lists this clone with a count of one. The chain couples TRBV29-1 to TRBJ1-1; D is ambiguous. V lost 7 bases to trimming and J lost 0 bases, with 9 bases between them. The CDR3 consists of 12 residues. Germline V gene lookup returns CDR1 SQVTM and CDR2 ANQGSEA. The CDR3 coding sequence is TGCAGCGCCTTGACATTGAACACTGAAGCTTTCTTT. Translating it yields CSALTLNTEAFF.

CDR3 sequence reads: CSVVRDSSYEQYF. The CDR3 bases are TGCAGCGTTGTCAGGGACAGCTCCTACGAGCAGTACTTC. The V and J genes are TRBV29-1 and TRBJ2-7, with 7 bases aligning to TRBD1. Germline trimming cut 4 bases from V and 0 bases from J; bases unmatched to any gene: 3. The CDR3 length is 13 residues. Germline V lookup: CDR1 SQVTM, CDR2 ANQGSEA.

The chain employs TRBV5-1 and TRBJ2-3; D perhaps matches TRBD2 (5 bases). This CDR3 region has 13 residues. Looked up from germline, CDR1 is SGHRS and CDR2 is YFSETQ. V was cut by 0 bases and J by 4 bases, with 6 bases left in between. For the CDR3, the DNA is TGCGCCAGCAGCTTGGGAGGGTCAGATACGCAGTATTTT. Protein product: CASSLGGSDTQYF. The variable domain in full, completed from reference TRBV5-1 and TRBJ2-3, reads KAGVTQTPRYLIKTRGQQVTLSCSPISGHRSVSWYQQTPGQGLQFLFEYFSETQRNKGNFPGRFSGRQFSNSRSEMNVSTLELGDSALYLCASSLGGSDTQYFGPGTRLTVL.

The rearrangement uses TRBV6-1 and TRBJ2-7; 7 nucleotides agree with TRBD2. J lost 8 bases, V lost 2 bases, and 12 bases had no gene match. Germline V gene sequence: CDR1 MNHNS, CDR2 SASEGT. The CDR3 is 15 residues long. The CDR3 coding sequence is TGTGCCAGCAGTGAAATCGGGCGGGAGAGGGACCAGCAGTACTTC. Encoded protein: CASSEIGRERDQQYF.

This chain links TRBV7-9 with TRBJ2-7; 7 bases agree with TRBD2. The CDR3 runs to 14 residues. With V trimmed by 3 bases and J by 4 bases, 6 bases remained unmatched. Germline V CDR1 and CDR2: SEHNR, FQNEAQ (reference sequence). The CDR3 nucleotides are TGTGCCAGCAGCTTTAGCGGGTCTTCTTACGAGCAGTACTTC. It yields the protein CASSFSGSSYEQYF.

V gene TRBV7-2 combines with J gene TRBJ2-5, with 12 bases fitting TRBD2. The CDR3 loop spans 15 amino acids. The germline V gene has CDR1 SGHTA and CDR2 FQGNSA. With 7 bases clipped from V and 5 bases from J, the junction kept 8 bases outside the gene matches. Written as DNA, the CDR3 is TGTGCCAGCACCTCAGGACTAGCGGGACCTGAGACCCAGTACTTC. Protein: CASTSGLAGPETQYF.

V is TRBV25-1 and J is TRBJ1-2; perhaps TRBD1 as D (6 bases). CDR1 is MGHDK and CDR2 is SYGVNS in the germline V gene. The CDR3 loop spans 13 amino acids. The ends were cut back, 5 bases at V and 4 bases at J, with 11 bases in the middle. Here the CDR3 DNA reads TGTGCCAGCAGTACAGGGAGTGTCTATGGCTACACCTTC. As protein: CASSTGSVYGYTF.

The chain couples TRBV6-6 to TRBJ2-1; D remains ambiguous. This CDR3 is built from 13 residues. V lost 3 bases, J lost 4 bases, and 7 bases lay in between. The germline V gene encodes CDR1 MNHNY and CDR2 SVGAGI (reference sequence). CDR3 region: CASSYEAYNEQFF. The CDR3 nucleotides read TGTGCCAGCAGTTATGAAGCTTACAATGAGCAGTTCTTC.

Note on this clone: The same CDR3 arises from other DNA sequences in this sample as well. This chain joins TRBV7-9 and TRBJ2-1; D perhaps matches TRBD1 (6 bases). Looked up from germline, CDR1 is SEHNR and CDR2 is FQNEAQ (reference sequence). V lost 0 bases and J 10 bases, leaving 7 bases between the germline ends. This CDR3 is built from 12 residues. CDR3 sequence (DNA): TGTGCCAGCAGCTTAGCAAGGGGGGAGCAGTTCTTC. Protein: CASSLARGEQFF.

The rearrangement uses TRBV7-2 and TRBJ2-1, with D possibly being TRBD1 or TRBD2 (7 bases each). The CDR3 covers 12 residues. Trimming left V 5 bases short and J 9 bases short, with 11 bases between. The germline CDR1 and CDR2 sequences are SGHTA and FQGNSA. CDR3 coding DNA: TGTGCCAGCAGCCAGGGGGGGTCTGAGCAGTTCTTC. This codes for CASSQGGSEQFF.

The rearrangement uses TRBV3-1 (or the pseudogene TRBV3-2) and TRBJ2-5; 15 bases agree with TRBD2. CDR1 is LGHDT, CDR2 YNNKEL, per germline (reference sequence). V dropped 4 bases and J dropped 4; count of bases not matched to a gene: 4. The CDR3 sequence is 16 residues long. This CDR3 reads CASSPGLAGGGETQYF. CDR3 nucleotide sequence: TGTGCCAGCAGCCCGGGACTAGCGGGAGGAGGAGAGACCCAGTACTTC.

The J gene is TRBJ1-1, the V gene TRBV4-3; TRBD1 aligns across 9 bases. V shed 3 bases and J 4 bases; nucleotides not matched to a gene: 3. CDR3 length: 14 residues. Germline CDR1 LGHNA, CDR2 YSLEER. CDR3 region: CASSHGTGFTEAFF. CDR3 coding DNA: TGCGCCAGCAGCCACGGGACAGGGTTCACTGAAGCTTTCTTT.

The rearrangement uses TRBV29-1 and TRBJ2-7; 8 bases fit TRBD2. This CDR3 contains 12 residues. The V and J ends lost 1 base and 5 bases, in that order; junction bases with no gene match: 1. Germline CDR1 reads SQVTM; CDR2 reads ANQGSEA. In DNA, the CDR3 is TGCAGCGTTGAAGTTAGCGGGGACGAGCAGTACTTC. As protein: CSVEVSGDEQYF.

V is TRBV7-9 and J is TRBJ1-5, with D possibly matching TRBD1 (5 bases). The CDR3 runs 14 residues. V dropped 3 bases and J dropped 4 bases, with 10 bases sitting between them. Germline V gives CDR1 SEHNR, CDR2 FQNEAQ (reference sequence). The CDR3 nucleotides read TGTGCCAGCAGCTTCGCCGGGGCTAATCAGCCCCAGCATTTT. It specifies CASSFAGANQPQHF. The entire variable domain, with the rest obtained from reference TRBV7-9 and TRBJ1-5, is as follows: DTGVSQNPRHKITKRGQNVTFRCDPISEHNRLYWYRQTLGQGPEFLTYFQNEAQLEKSRLLSDRFSAERPKGSFSTLEIQRTEQGDSAMYLCASSFAGANQPQHFGDGTRLSIL.